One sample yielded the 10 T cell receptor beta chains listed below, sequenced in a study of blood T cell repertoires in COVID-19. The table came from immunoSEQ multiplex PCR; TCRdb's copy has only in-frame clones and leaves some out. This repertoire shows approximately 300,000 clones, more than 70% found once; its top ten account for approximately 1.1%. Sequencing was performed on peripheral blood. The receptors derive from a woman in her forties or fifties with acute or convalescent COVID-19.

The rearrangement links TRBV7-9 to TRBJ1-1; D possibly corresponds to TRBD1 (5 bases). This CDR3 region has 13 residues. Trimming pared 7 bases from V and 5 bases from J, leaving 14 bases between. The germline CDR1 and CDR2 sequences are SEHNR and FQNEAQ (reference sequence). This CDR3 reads CASIGGAGTEAFF. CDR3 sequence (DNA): TGTGCCAGCATCGGAGGGGCAGGAACTGAAGCTTTCTTT.

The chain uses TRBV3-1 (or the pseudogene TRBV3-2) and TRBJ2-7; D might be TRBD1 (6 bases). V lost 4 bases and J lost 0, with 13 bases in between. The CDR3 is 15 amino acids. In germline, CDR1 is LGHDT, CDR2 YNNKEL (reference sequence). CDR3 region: CASSRTGTVSYEQYF. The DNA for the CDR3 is TGTGCCAGCAGCCGAACAGGGACCGTCTCCTACGAGCAGTACTTC.

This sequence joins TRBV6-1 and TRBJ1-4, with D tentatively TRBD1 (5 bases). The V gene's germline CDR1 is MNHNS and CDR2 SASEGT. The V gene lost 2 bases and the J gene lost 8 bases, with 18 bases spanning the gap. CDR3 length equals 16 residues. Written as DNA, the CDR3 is TGTGCCAGCAGTGAAATGAAGTTGAGGCAGGGAGAAAAACTGTTTTTT. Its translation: CASSEMKLRQGEKLFF.

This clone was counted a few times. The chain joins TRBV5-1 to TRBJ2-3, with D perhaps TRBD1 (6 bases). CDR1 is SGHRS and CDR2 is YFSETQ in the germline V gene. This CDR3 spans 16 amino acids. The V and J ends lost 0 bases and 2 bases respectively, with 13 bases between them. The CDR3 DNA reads TGCGCCAGCAGCTTGGGACAGGTTACATACACAGATACGCAGTATTTT. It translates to CASSLGQVTYTDTQYF.

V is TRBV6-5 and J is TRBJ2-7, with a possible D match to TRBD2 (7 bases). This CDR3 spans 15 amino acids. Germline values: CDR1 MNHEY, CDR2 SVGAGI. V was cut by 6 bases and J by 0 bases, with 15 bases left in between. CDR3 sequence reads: CASRPAGASSYEQYV. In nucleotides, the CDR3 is TGTGCCAGCAGGCCGGCGGGGGCCAGCTCCTACGAGCAGTACGTC.

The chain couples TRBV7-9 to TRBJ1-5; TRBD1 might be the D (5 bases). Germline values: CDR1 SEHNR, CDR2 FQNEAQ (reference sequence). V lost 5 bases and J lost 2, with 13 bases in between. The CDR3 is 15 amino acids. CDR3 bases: TGTGCCAGCAGCCCCAAGGGAGGGGGCAATCAGCCCCAGCATTTT. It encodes CASSPKGGGNQPQHF.

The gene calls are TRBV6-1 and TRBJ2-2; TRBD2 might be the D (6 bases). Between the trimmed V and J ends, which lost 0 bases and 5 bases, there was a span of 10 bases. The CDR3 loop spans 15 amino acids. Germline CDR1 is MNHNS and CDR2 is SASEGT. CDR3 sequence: CASSEARGFTGELFF. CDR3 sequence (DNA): TGTGCCAGCAGTGAAGCACGGGGGTTTACCGGGGAGCTGTTTTTT.

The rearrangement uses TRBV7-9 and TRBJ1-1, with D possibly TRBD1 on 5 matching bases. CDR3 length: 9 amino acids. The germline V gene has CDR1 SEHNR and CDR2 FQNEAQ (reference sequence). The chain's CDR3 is CRGGTEAFF. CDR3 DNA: TGTCGCGGGGGTACTGAAGCTTTCTTT.

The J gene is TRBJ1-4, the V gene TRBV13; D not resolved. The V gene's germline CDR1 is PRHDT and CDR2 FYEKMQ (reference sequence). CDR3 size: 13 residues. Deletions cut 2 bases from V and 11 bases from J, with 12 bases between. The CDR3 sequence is CASSLSDTRKLFF. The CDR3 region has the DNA TGTGCCAGCAGCTTAAGTGATACGCGGAAACTGTTTTTT.

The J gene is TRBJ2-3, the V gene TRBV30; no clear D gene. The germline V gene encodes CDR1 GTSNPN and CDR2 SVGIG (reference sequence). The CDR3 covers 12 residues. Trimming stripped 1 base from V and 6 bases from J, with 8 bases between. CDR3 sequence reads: CAWSDELDTQYF. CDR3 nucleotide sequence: TGTGCCTGGAGTGATGAGTTGGATACGCAGTATTTT.